This T cell receptor beta chain was found in a study of identical twins. Trimming shortened V by 0 bases and J by 0 bases, and 12 bases separated the two germline ends. The CDR3 covers 16 residues. CDR1 is MNHEY, CDR2 SMNVEV, per germline (reference sequence). One entry per CDR3 protein, called by TCRdb with MiXCR from the 5' RACE reads. This sample has roughly 700,000 distinct CDR3 sequences, with 8.5% to 9.5% found just once. The data were also submitted as part of a second study, on yellow fever vaccine responses in identical twins.

The chain couples TRBV27 to TRBJ2-7; a possible D gene is TRBD2 (5 bases). The receptor's source is a woman aged 18-35 years in good health. Sequencing was carried out using PBMCs. The CDR3 region is CASSLSVDLSSYEQYF. The CDR3 DNA reads as TGTGCCAGCAGTTTATCGGTGGACTTAAGCTCCTACGAGCAGTACTTC.